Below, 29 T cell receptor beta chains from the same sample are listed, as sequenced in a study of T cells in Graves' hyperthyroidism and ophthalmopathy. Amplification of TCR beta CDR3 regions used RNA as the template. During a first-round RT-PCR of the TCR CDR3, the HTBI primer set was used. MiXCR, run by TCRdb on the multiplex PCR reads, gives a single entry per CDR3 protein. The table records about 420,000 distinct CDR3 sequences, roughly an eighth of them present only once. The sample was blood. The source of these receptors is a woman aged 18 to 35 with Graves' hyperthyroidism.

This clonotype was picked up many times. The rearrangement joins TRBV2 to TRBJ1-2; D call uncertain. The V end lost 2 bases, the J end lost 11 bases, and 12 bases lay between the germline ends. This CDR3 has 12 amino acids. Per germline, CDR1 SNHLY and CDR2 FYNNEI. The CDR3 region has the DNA TGTGCCAGCAGTGAAACGGCGAGGGCGTACACCTTC. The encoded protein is CASSETARAYTF. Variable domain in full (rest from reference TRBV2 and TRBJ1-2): EPEVTQTPSHQVTQMGQEVILRCVPISNHLYFYWYRQILGQKVEFLVSFYNNEISEKSEIFDDQFSVERPDGSNFTLKIRSTKLEDSAMYFCASSETARAYTFGSGTRLTVV.

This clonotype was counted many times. The CDR3 region has the DNA TGCAGTGCTAGAGACGGGGAGTGGAGCGGAGCTTTCTTT. Encoded protein: CSARDGEWSGAFF. The chain links TRBV20-1 to TRBJ1-1; unclear D gene. Trimming pared 0 bases from V and 10 bases from J, leaving 15 bases between. The CDR3 spans 13 residues. Germline-derived CDR1 and CDR2 are DFQATT and SNEGSKA (reference sequence).

CDR3 amino acids: CASSWTGGLRGYTF. The CDR3 DNA reads TGTGCCAGCAGTTGGACAGGTGGTTTGCGTGGCTACACCTTC. V is TRBV12-3 or TRBV12-4 and J is TRBJ1-2; 7 positions agree with TRBD1. This CDR3 has 14 residues. Trimming cost V 4 bases and J 7 bases; bases outside gene matches: 9.

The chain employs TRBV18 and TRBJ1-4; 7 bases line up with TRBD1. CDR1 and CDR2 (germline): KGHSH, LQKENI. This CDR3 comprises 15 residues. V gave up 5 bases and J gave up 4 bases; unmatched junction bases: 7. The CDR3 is CASSSQQGLNEKLFF. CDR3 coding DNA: TGTGCCAGCTCATCACAACAGGGGCTTAATGAAAAACTGTTTTTT.

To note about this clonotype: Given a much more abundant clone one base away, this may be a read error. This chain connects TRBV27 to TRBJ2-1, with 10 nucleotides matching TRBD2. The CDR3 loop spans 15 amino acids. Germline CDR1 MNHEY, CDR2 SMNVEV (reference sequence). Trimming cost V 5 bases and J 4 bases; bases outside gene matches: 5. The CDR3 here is CASSTGLAAYNEQFF. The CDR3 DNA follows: TGTGCCAGCAGTACCGGACTAGCGGCTTACAATGAGCAGTTCTTC.

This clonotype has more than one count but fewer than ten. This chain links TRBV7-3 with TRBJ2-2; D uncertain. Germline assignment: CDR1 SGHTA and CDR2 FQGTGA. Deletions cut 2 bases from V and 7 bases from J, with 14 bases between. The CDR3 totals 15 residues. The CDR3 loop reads CASSLVAAKGGELFF. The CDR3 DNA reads TGTGCCAGCAGCTTAGTCGCGGCGAAGGGCGGGGAGCTGTTTTTT.

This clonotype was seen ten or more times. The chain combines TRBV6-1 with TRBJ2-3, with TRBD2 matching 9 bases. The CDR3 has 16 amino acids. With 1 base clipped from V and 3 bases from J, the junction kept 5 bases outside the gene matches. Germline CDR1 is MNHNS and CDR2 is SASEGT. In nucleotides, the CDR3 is TGTGCCAGCAGTGAAGGAGCGGGAGGAGGGACAGATACGCAGTATTTT. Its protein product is CASSEGAGGGTDTQYF.

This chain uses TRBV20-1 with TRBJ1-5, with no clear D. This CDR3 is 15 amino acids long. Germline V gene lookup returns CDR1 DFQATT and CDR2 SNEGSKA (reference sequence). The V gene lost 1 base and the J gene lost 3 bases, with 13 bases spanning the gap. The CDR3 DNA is TGCAGTGCTAGAGTGTTAGGGTTCCCCAATCAGCCCCAGCATTTT. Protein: CSARVLGFPNQPQHF.

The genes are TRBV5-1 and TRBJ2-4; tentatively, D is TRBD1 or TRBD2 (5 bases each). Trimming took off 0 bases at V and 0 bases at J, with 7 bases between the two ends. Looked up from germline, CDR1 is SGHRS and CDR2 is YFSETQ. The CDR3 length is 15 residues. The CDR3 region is CASSLGGGAKNIQYF. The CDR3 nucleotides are TGCGCCAGCAGCTTGGGTGGGGGAGCCAAAAACATTCAGTACTTC.

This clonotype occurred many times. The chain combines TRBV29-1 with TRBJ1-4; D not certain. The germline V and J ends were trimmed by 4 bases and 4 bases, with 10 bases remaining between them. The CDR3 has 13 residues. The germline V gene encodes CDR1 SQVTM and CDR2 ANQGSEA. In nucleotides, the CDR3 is TGCAGCGTTGCCGGACGGGGTAATGAAAAACTGTTTTTT. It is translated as CSVAGRGNEKLFF.

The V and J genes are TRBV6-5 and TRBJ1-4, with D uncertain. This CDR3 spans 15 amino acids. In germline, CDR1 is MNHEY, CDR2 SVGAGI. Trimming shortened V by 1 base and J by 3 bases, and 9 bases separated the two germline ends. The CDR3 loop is CASSYFNGPNEKLFF. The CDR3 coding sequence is TGTGCCAGCAGTTACTTTAACGGTCCTAATGAAAAACTGTTTTTT.

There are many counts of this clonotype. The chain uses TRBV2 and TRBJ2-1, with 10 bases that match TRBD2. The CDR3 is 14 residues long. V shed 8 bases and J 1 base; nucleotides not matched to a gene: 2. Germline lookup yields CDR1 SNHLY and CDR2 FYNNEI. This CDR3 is CASQREGSYNEQFF. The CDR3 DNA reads TGTGCCAGCCAGCGGGAGGGTTCCTACAATGAGCAGTTCTTC. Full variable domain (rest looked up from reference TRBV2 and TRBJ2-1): EPEVTQTPSHQVTQMGQEVILRCVPISNHLYFYWYRQILGQKVEFLVSFYNNEISEKSEIFDDQFSVERPDGSNFTLKIRSTKLEDSAMYFCASQREGSYNEQFFGPGTRLTVL.

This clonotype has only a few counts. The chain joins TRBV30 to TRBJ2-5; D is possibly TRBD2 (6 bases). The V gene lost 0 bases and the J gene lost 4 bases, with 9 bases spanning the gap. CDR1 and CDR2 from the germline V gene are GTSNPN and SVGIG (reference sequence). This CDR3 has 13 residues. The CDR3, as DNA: TGTGCCTGGAGTGTTGTGGGGGGAGAGACCCAGTACTTC. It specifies CAWSVVGGETQYF.

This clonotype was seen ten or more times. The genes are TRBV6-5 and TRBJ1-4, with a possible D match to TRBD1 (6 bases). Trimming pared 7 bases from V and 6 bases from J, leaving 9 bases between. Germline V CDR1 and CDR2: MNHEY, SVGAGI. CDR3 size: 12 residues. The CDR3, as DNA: TGTGCCAGCAAGAGACAGGATGAAAAACTGTTTTTT. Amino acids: CASKRQDEKLFF.

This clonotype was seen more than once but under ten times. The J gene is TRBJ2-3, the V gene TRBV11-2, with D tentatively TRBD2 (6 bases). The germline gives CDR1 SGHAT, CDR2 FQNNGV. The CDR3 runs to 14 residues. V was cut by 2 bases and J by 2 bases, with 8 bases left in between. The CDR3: CASSLRRVTDTQYF. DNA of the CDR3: TGTGCCAGCAGCTTAAGGAGGGTCACAGATACGCAGTATTTT.

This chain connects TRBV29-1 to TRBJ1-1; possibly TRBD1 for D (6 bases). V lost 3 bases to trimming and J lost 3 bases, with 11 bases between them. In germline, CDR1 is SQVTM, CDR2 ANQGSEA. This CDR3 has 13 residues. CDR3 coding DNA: TGCAGCGTTGAGGGGCAGGGGCACACTGAAGCTTTCTTT. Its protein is CSVEGQGHTEAFF.

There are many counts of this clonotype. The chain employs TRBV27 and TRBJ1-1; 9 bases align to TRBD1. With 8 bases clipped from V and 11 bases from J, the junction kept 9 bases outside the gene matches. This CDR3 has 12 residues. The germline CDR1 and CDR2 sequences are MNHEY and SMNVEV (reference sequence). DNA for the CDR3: TGTGCCAGCGGATCCGGGACAGGGATGGCTTTCTTT. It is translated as CASGSGTGMAFF.

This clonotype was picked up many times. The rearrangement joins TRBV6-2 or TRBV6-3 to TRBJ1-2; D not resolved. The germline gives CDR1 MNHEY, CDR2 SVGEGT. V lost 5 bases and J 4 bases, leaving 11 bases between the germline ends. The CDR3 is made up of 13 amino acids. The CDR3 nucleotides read TGTGCCAGCAGTAACGGGGTTTCCTATGGCTACACCTTC. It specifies CASSNGVSYGYTF.

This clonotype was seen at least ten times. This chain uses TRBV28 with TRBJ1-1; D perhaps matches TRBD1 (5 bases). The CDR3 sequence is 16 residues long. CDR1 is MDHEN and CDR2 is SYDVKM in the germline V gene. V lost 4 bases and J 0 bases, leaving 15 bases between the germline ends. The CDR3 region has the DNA TGTGCCAGCAGTTCCCCCTCGACAGCCATGAACACTGAAGCTTTCTTT. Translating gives CASSSPSTAMNTEAFF.

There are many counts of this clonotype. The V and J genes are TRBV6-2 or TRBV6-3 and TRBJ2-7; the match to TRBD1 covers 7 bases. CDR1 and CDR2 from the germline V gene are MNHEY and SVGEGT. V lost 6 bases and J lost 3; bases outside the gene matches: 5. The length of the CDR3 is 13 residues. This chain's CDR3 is CASRDRIGYEQYF. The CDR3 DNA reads TGTGCCAGCAGGGACAGGATAGGCTACGAGCAGTACTTC.

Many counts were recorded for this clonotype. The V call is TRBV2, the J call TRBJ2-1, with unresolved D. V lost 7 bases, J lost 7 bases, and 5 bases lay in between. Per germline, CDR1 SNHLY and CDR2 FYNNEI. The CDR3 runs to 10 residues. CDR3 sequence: CASKANEQFF. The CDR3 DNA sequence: TGTGCCAGCAAGGCGAATGAGCAGTTCTTC.

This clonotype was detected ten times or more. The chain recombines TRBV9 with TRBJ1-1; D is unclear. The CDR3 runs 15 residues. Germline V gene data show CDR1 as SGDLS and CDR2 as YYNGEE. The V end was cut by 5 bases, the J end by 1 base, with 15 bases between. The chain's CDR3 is CASSTNPDSNTEAFF. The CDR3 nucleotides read TGTGCCAGCAGTACCAACCCAGATTCGAACACTGAAGCTTTCTTT.

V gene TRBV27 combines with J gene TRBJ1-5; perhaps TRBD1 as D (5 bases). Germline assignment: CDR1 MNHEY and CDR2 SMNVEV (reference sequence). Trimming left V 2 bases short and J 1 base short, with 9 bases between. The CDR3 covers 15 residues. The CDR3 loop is CASSLVGGSNQPQHF. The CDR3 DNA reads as TGTGCCAGCAGTTTAGTGGGGGGGAGCAATCAGCCCCAGCATTTT.

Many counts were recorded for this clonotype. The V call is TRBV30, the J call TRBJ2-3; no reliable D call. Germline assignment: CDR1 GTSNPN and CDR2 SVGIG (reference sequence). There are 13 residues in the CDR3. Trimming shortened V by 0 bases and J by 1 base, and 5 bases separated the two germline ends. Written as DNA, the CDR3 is TGTGCCTGGAGTGTAGTGGGCACAGATACGCAGTATTTT. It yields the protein CAWSVVGTDTQYF. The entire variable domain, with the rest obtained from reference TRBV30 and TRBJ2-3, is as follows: SQTIHQWPATLVQPVGSPLSLECTVEGTSNPNLYWYRQAAGRGLQLLFYSVGIGQISSEVPQNLSASRPQDRQFILSSKKLLLSDSGFYLCAWSVVGTDTQYFGPGTRLTVL.

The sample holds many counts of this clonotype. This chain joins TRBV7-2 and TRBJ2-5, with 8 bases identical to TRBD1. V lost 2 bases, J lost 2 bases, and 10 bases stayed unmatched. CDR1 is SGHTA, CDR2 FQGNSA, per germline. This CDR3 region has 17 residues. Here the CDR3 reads CASSLRGQGAYQETQYF. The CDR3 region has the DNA TGTGCCAGCAGCTTAAGAGGTCAGGGGGCGTATCAAGAGACCCAGTACTTC.

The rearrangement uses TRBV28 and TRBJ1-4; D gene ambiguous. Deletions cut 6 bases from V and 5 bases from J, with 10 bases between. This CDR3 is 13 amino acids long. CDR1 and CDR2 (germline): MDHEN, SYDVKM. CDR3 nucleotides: TGTGCCAGCAGGGCCCCCGCGAATGAAAAACTGTTTTTT. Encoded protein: CASRAPANEKLFF.

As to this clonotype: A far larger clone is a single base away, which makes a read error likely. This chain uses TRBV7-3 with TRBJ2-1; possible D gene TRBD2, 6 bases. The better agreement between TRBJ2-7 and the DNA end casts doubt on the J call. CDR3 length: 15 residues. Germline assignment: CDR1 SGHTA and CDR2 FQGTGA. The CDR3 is CASSLEAGSYNEQYF. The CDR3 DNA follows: TGTGCCAGCAGCTTAGAGGCGGGATCGTACAATGAGCAGTACTTC.

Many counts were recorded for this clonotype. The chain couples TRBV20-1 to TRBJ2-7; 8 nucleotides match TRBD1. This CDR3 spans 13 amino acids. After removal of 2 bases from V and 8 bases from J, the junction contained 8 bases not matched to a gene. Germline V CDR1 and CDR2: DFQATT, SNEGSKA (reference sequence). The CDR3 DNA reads TGCAGTGCTAGATTTCAGGGGGCTGTCCAGCAGTACTTC. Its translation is CSARFQGAVQQYF.

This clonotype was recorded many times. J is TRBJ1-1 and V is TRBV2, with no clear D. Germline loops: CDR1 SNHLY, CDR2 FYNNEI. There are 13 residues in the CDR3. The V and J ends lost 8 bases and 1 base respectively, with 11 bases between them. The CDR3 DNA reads TGTGCCAGCGGGCGGACCTCGAACACTGAAGCTTTCTTT. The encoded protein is CASGRTSNTEAFF.